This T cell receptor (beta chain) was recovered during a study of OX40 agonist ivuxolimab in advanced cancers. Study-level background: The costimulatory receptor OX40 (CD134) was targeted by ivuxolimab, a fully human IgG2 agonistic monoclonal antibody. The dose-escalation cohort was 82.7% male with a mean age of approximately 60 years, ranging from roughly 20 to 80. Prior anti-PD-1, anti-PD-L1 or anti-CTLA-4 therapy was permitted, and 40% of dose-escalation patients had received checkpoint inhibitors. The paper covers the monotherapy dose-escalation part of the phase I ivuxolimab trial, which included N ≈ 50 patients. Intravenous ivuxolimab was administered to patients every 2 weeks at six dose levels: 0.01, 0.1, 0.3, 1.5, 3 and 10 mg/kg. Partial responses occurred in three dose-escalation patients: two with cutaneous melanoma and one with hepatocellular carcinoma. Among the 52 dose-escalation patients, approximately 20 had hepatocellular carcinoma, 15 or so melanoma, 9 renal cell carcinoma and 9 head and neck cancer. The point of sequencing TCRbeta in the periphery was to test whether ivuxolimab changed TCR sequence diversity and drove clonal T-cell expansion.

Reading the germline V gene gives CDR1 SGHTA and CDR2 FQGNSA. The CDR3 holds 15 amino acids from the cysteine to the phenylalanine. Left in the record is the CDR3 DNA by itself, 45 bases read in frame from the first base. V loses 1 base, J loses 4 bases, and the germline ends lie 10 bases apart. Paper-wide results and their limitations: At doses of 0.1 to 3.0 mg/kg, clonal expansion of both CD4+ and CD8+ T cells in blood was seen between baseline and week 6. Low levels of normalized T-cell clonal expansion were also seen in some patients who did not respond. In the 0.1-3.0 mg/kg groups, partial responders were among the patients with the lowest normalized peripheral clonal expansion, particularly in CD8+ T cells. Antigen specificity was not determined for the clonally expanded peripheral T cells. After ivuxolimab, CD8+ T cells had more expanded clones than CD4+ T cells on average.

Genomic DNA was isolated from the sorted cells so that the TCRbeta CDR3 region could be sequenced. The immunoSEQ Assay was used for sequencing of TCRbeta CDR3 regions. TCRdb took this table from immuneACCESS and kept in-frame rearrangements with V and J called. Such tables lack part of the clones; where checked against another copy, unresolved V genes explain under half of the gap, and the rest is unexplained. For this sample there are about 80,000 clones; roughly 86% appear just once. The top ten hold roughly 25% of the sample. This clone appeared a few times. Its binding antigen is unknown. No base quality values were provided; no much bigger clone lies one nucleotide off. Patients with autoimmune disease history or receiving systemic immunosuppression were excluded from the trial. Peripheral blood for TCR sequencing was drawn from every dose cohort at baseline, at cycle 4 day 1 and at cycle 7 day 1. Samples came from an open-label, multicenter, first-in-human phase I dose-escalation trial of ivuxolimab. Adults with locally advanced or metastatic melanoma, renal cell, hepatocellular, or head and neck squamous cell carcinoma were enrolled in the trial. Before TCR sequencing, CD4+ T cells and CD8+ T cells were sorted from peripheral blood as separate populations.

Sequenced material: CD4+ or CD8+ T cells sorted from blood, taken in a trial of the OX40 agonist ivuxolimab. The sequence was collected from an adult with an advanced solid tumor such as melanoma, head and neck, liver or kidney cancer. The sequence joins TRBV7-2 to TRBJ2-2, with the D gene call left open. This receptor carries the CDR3 CASSLGAVSTGELFF. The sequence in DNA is TGTGCCAGCAGCTTAGGGGCAGTTTCCACCGGGGAGCTGTTTTTT. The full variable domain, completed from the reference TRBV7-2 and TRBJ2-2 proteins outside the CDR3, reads GAGVSQSPSNKVTEKGKDVELRCDPISGHTALYWYRQSLGQGLEFLIYFQGNSAPDKSGLPSDRFSAERTGGSVSTLTIQRTQQEDSAVYLCASSLGAVSTGELFFGEGSRLTVL.